The subject of this entry is one T cell receptor (beta chain). These data come from a study of STAT5B mutations in CD4+ large granular lymphocyte leukemia. Some clones are missing from TCRdb's copy, which holds only in-frame ones; the method was immunoSEQ multiplex PCR. This table has 40,000 to 50,000 clones, around 82% appearing once. The clonotype was recovered from a human donor in good health. Sequenced input: CD4+ T cells from blood buffy coats.

The CDR3 is CASSLAAGGNEQFF. The CDR3 coding sequence is TGTGCCAGCAGCTTAGCTGCGGGGGGGAATGAGCAGTTCTTC. The chain is built from TRBV7-2 and TRBJ2-1; the match to TRBD2 covers 9 bases. Trimming removed 0 bases from V and 7 bases from J; junction bases left unmatched: 1. CDR1 SGHTA and CDR2 FQGNSA come from the germline V gene. CDR3 length equals 14 residues.